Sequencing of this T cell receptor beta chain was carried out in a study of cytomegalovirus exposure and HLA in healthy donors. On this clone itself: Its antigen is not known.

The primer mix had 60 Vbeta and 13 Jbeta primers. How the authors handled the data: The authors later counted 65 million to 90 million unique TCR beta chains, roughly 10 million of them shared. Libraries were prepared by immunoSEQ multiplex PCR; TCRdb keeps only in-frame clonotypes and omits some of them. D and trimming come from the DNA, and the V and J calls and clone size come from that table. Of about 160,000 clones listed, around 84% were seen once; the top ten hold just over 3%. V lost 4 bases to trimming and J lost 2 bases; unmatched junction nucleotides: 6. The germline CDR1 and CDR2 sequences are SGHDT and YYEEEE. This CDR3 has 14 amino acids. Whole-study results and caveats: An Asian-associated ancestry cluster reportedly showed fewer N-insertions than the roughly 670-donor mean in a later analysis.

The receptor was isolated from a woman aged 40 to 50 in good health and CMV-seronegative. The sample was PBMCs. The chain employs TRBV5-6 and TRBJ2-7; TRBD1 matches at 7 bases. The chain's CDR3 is CASSPGQDAYEQYF. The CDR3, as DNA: TGTGCCAGCAGCCCAGGACAGGACGCCTACGAGCAGTACTTC.